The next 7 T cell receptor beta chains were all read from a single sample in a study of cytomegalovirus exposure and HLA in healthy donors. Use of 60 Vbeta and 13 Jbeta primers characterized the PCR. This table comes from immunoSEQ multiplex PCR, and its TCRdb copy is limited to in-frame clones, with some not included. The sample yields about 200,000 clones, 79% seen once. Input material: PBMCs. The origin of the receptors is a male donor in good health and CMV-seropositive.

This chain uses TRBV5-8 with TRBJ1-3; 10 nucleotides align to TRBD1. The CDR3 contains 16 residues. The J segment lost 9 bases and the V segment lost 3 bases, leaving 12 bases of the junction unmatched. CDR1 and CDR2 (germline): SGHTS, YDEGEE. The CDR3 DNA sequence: TGTGCCAGCAGCTCCCCGACAGGGGGCTTCAGTAGCACCATATATTTT. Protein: CASSSPTGGFSSTIYF.

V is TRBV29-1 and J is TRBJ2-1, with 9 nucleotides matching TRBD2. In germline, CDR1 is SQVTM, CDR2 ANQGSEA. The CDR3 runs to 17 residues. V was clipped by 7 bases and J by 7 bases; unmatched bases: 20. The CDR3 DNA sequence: TGCAGCGCCGAGGGACCAGCGGGAGGACTCCTGCGGAATGAGCAGTTCTTC. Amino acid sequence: CSAEGPAGGLLRNEQFF.

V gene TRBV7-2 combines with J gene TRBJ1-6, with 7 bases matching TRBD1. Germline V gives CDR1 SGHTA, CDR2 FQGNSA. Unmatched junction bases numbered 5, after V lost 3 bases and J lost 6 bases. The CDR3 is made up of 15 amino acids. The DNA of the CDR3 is TGTGCCAGCAGCTTGGGGCAGGGGGTTAATTCACCCCTCCACTTT. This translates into CASSLGQGVNSPLHF. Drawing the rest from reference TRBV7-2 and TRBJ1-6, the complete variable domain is GAGVSQSPSNKVTEKGKDVELRCDPISGHTALYWYRQSLGQGLEFLIYFQGNSAPDKSGLPSDRFSAERTGGSVSTLTIQRTQQEDSAVYLCASSLGQGVNSPLHFGNGTRLTVT.

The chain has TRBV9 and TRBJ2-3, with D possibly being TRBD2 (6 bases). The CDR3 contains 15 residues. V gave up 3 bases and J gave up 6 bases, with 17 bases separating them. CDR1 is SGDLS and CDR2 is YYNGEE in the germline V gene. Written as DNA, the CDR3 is TGTGCCAGCAGCGGGCCTGGGGGAGGACGGGATACGCAGTATTTT. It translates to CASSGPGGGRDTQYF.

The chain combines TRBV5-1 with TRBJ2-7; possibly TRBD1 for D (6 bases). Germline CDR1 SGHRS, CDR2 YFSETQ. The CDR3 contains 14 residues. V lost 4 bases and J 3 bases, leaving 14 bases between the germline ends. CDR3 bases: TGCGCCAGCAGCACCCTGGGCAGGGGCTACGAGCAGTACTTC. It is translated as CASSTLGRGYEQYF.

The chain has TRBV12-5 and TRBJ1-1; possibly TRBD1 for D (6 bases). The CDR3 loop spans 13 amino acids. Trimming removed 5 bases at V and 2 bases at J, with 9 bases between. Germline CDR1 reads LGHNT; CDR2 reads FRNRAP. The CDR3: CASGVDRNTEAFF. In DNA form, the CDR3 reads TGTGCTAGTGGTGTGGACAGAAACACTGAAGCTTTCTTT.

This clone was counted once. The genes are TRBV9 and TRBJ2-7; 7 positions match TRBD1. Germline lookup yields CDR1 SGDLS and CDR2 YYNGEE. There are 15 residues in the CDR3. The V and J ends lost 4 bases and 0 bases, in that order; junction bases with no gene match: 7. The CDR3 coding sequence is TGTGCCAGCAGCCCCAACAGGGGACCCTCCTACGAGCAGTACTTC. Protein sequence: CASSPNRGPSYEQYF.